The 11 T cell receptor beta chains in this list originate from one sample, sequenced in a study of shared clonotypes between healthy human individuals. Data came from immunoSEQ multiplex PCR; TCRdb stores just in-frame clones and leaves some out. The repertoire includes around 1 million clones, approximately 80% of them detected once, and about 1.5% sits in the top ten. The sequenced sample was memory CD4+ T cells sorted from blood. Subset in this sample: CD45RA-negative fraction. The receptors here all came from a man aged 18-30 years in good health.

DNA of the CDR3: TGTGCCAGCAGCTTCGCTAGCGCTCAAGAGACCCAGTACTTC. This sequence encodes CASSFASAQETQYF. The chain links TRBV5-6 to TRBJ2-5, with a weak D call TRBD2 (6 bases). From germline, CDR1 is SGHDT and CDR2 YYEEEE. V gave up 2 bases and J gave up 2 bases, with 10 bases separating them. This CDR3 has 14 residues.

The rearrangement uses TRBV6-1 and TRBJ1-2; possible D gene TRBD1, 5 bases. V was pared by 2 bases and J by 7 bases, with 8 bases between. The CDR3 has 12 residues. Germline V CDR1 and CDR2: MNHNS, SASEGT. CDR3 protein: CASSEPGFGYTF. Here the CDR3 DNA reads TGTGCCAGCAGTGAACCAGGGTTTGGCTACACCTTC.

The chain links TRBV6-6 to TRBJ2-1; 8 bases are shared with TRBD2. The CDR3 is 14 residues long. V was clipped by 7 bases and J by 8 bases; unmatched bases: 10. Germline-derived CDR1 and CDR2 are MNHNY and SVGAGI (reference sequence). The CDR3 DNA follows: TGTGCCAGCACCCGTGGGTCGGGAGGGGATGAGCAGTTCTTC. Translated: CASTRGSGGDEQFF.

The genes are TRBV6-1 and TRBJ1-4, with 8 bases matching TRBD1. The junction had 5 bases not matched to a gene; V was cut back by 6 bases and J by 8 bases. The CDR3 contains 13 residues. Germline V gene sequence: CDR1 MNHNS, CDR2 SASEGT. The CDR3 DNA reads TGTGCCAGCAGGCCAGGGGGCAGGGAAAAACTGTTTTTT. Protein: CASRPGGREKLFF.

As DNA, the CDR3 is TGTGCCAGCAGTCAGACAGGGGTGAGGGGAAAACTGTTTTTT. Amino acid sequence: CASSQTGVRGKLFF. The gene calls are TRBV27 and TRBJ1-4; TRBD1 matches at 8 bases. The CDR3 is 14 amino acids. The germline V gene has CDR1 MNHEY and CDR2 SMNVEV (reference sequence). V gave up 5 bases and J gave up 10 bases; unmatched junction bases: 9. Drawing the rest from reference TRBV27 and TRBJ1-4, the complete variable domain is EAQVTQNPRYLITVTGKKLTVTCSQNMNHEYMSWYRQDPGLGLRQIYYSMNVEVTDKGDVPEGYKVSRKEKRNFPLILESPSPNQTSLYFCASSQTGVRGKLFFGSGTQLSVL.

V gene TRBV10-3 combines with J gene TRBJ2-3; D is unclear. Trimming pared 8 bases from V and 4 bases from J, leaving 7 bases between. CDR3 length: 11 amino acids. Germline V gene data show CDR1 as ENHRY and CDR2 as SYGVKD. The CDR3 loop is CAIARADTQYF. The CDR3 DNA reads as TGTGCCATCGCACGGGCAGATACGCAGTATTTT.

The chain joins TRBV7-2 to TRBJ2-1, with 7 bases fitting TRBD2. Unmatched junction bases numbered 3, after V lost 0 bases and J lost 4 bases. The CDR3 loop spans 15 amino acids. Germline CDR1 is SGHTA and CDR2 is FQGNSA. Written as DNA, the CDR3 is TGTGCCAGCAGCTTAGCTCGGACTAGATACAATGAGCAGTTCTTC. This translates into CASSLARTRYNEQFF.

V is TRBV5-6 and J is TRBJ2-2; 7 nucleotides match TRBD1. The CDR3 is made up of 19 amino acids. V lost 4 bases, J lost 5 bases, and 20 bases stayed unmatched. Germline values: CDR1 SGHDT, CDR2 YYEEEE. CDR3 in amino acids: CASSLTGFGRLVETGELFF. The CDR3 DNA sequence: TGTGCCAGCAGCCTGACAGGGTTTGGCAGACTCGTTGAGACCGGGGAGCTGTTTTTT.

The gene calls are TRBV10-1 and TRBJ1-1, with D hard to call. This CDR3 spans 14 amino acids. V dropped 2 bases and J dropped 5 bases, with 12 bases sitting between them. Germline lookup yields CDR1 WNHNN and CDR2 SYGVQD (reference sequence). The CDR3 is CASSETQGRTEAFF. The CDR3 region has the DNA TGCGCCAGCAGTGAGACGCAAGGGAGGACTGAAGCTTTCTTT.

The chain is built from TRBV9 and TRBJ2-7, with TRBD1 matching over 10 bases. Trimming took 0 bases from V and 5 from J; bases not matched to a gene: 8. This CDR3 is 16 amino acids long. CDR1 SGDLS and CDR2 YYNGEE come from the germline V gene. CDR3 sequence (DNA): TGTGCCAGCAGCGTAGAAGGGGGACAGGGGTTCGACGAGCAGTACTTC. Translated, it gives CASSVEGGQGFDEQYF. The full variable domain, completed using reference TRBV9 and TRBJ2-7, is DSGVTQTPKHLITATGQRVTLRCSPRSGDLSVYWYQQSLDQGLQFLIQYYNGEERAKGNILERFSAQQFPDLHSELNLSSLELGDSALYFCASSVEGGQGFDEQYFGPGTRLTVT.

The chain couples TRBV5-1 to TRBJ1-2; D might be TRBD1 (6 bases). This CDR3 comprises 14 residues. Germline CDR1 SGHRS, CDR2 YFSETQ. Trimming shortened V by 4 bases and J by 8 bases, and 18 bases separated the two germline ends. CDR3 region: CASSPDDRMGGYTF. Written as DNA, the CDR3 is TGCGCCAGCAGCCCGGATGACAGGATGGGAGGCTACACCTTC.